This T cell receptor (beta chain) originates from a study of cytomegalovirus exposure and HLA in healthy donors. A multiplex PCR was run with 60 Vbeta primers and 13 Jbeta primers. Using immunoSEQ multiplex PCR, the repertoire was profiled, and TCRdb retains in-frame clones only, with some absent. Of under 200,000 clones in the sample, approximately 71% were seen once. The CDR3 loop spans 18 amino acids. The V segment lost 6 bases and the J segment 2 bases; nucleotides outside the gene matches: 9. From germline, CDR1 is MDHEN and CDR2 SYDVKM. Whole-study results and caveats: A later analysis reported that several of the most significant clusters appeared to be linked to common viral pathogens, among them Epstein-Barr virus. The study dropped some indistinguishable V segments, TRBV6-2 and TRBV6-3 among them. In vitro confirmation showed a few CMV-associated chains to be CMV antigen specific.

Notes on this clone: What it binds is not known.

Sequenced sample: PBMCs. The chain has TRBV28 and TRBJ2-3, with 15 bases fitting TRBD2. The source is a male donor in good health and CMV-seronegative. Written as DNA, the CDR3 is TGTGCCAGCAGAAAAGGACTAGCGGGAGGGCCTGTCACAGATACGCAGTATTTT. It is translated as CASRKGLAGGPVTDTQYF.